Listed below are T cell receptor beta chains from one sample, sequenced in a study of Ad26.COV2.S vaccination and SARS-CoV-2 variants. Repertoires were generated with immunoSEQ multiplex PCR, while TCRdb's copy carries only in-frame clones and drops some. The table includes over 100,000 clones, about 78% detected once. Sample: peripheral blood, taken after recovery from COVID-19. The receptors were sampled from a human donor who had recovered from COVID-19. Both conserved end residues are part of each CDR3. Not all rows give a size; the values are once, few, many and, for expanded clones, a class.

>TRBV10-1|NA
CASSESGGPSGANVLTF
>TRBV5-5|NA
CASSLGVGNSGNTIYF
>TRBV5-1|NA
CASSLRTSGATQETQYF
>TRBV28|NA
CASSFGLRALHF
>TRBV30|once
CAWRGTSNEKLFF
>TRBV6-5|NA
CATLLTYGYTF
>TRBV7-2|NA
CASSLESSGLGEKLFF
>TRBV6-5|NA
CASNLQEDSPLHF
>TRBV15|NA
CATSRSTSYSPLHF
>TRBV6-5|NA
CASSYSTDEKLFF
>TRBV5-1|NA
CASSLAAGADEQFF
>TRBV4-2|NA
CASSQGLNEQFF
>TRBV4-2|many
CASSHGGRNNSPLHF
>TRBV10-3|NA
CAISDPGLAGGYEQYF
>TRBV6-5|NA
CAGRSGTINGELFF
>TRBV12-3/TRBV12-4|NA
CASRTEAYGYTF
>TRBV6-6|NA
CASSRNRPTNGAANYGYTF
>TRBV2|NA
CASSEAPYEQYF
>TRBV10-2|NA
CASREGTGGAPLHF
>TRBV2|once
CASSAGDQPQHF
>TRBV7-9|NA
CASSFAGGSVGELFF
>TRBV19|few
CASSISGAGYEQYF
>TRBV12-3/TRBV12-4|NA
CASGLYREAFF
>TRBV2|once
CASGLQAGRGNTIYF
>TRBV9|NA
CASSVTGGRNTEAFF